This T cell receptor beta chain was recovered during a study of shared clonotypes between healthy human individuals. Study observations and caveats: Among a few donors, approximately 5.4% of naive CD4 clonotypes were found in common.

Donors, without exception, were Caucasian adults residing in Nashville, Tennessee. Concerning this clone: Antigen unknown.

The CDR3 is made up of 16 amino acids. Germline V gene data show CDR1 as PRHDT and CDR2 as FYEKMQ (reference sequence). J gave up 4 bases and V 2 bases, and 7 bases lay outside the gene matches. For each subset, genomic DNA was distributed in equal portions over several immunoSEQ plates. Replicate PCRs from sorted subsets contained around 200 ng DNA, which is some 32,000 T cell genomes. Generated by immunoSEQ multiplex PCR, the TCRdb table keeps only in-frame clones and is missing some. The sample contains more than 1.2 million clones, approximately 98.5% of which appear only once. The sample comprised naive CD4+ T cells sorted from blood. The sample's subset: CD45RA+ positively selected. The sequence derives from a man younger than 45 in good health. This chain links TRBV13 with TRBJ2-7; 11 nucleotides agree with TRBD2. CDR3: CASSLRGTSGNYEQYF. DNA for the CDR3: TGTGCCAGCAGCTTACGTGGGACTAGCGGAAATTACGAGCAGTACTTC.